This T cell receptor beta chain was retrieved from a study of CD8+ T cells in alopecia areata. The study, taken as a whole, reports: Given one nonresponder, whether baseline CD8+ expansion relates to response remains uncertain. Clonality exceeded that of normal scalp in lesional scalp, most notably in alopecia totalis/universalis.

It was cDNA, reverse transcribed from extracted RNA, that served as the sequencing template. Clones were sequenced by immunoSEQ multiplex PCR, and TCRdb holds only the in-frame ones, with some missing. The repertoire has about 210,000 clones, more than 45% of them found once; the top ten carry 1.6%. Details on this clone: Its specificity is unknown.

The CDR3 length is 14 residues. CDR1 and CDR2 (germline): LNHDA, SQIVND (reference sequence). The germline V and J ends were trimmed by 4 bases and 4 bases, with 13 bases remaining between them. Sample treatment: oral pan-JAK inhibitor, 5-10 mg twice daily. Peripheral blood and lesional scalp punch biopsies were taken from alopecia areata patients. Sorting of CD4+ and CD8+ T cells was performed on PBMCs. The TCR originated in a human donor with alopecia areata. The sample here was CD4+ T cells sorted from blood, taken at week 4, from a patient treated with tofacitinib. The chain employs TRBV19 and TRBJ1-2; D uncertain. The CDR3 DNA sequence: TGTGCCAGTAGTACAGGCGGCGGACTCTATGGCTACACCTTC. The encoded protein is CASSTGGGLYGYTF.